Below, 29 T cell receptor beta chains from the same sample are listed, as sequenced in a study of response to subunit inactivated influenza vaccine listed by TCRdb under 2018. Library prep was done by RT-PCR. The sample was run on an Illumina HiSeq 2500. The public reads were run again by TCRdb, first through fastp at Q25 and then through MiXCR, and only productive beta chains were kept. Identical CDR3 proteins give one entry, which carries the most common genes and DNA. The sample records approximately 530,000 distinct CDR3 sequences, roughly 7.9% of which are singletons. The top ten hold around 13% of the sample. The sequencing used PBMCs from blood, collected about 24 months after vaccination. The source of these receptors is a man aged 50 to 75 who received an inactivated influenza vaccine. Donor details come from another sample of the same person, matched by shared clones.

This clonotype was detected a few times. This chain joins TRBV4-3 and TRBJ1-6; no firm D call. Germline assignment: CDR1 LGHNA and CDR2 YSLEER. This CDR3 contains 15 residues. Trimming pared 0 bases from V and 6 bases from J, leaving 9 bases between. CDR3: CASSQEPEPNSPLHF. Written as DNA, the CDR3 is TGCGCCAGCAGCCAAGAACCGGAGCCTAATTCACCCCTCCACTTT.

V gene TRBV29-1 combines with J gene TRBJ1-2; D gene unclear. CDR3 length: 13 amino acids. V was shortened by 2 bases and J by 2 bases, with 9 bases between the two germline ends. The germline V gene encodes CDR1 SQVTM and CDR2 ANQGSEA. The CDR3 DNA follows: TGCAGCGTTGAATCAGGTCGAAACTATGGCTACACCTTC. The encoded protein is CSVESGRNYGYTF.

This clonotype was recorded at least ten times. The CDR3 protein is CSVDSSGMNTEAFF. For the CDR3, the DNA is TGCAGCGTTGATTCTTCCGGGATGAACACTGAAGCTTTCTTT. The chain couples TRBV29-1 to TRBJ1-1; D is undetermined. Germline V gene sequence: CDR1 SQVTM, CDR2 ANQGSEA. The V and J ends lost 3 bases and 0 bases respectively, with 11 bases between them. The CDR3 consists of 14 residues.

This clonotype was picked up a small number of times. The chain joins TRBV4-3 to TRBJ1-6, with D perhaps TRBD1 (5 bases). CDR3 size: 16 residues. V was clipped by 0 bases and J by 6 bases, with 12 bases between them. Germline V lookup: CDR1 LGHNA, CDR2 YSLEER. The CDR3 here is CASSQDLRGGNSPLHF. As DNA, the CDR3 is TGCGCCAGCAGCCAAGATCTAAGGGGAGGTAATTCACCCCTCCACTTT.

The chain joins TRBV7-3 to TRBJ1-2, with D possibly TRBD1 on 5 matching bases. The CDR3 totals 13 residues. The V end lost 0 bases, the J end lost 7 bases, and 9 bases lay between the germline ends. Germline CDR1 is SGHTA and CDR2 is FQGTGA. The CDR3 loop is CASSLTGRGGYTF. DNA of the CDR3: TGTGCCAGCAGCTTAACGGGACGGGGTGGCTACACCTTC.

This clonotype was found many times. The chain employs TRBV2 and TRBJ1-2; D unclear. The V gene lost 7 bases and the J gene lost 4 bases, with 13 bases spanning the gap. Germline V gives CDR1 SNHLY, CDR2 FYNNEI. The length of the CDR3 is 13 residues. CDR3 sequence: CASNDPDSYGYTF. The CDR3 DNA is TGTGCCAGCAACGACCCAGATAGCTATGGCTACACCTTC.

In this sample, this clonotype turned up a few times. The gene calls are TRBV29-1 and TRBJ2-6, with D perhaps assigned TRBD1 or TRBD2 (5 bases each). Deletions cut 4 bases from V and 0 bases from J, with 10 bases between. The CDR3 spans 15 residues. Germline-derived CDR1 and CDR2 are SQVTM and ANQGSEA. The CDR3 protein is CSVAGRLSGANVLTF. For the CDR3, the DNA is TGCAGCGTTGCGGGACGGCTCTCTGGGGCCAACGTCCTGACTTTC.

This chain connects TRBV21-1 to TRBJ2-5; no check of the table's D call, TRBD2, against the DNA was made. TRBV21-1 is labeled a pseudogene. The CDR3 is made up of 15 amino acids. The CDR3 protein is CASRNGSGGQETQYF. The CDR3 DNA is TGTGCCAGCAGAAATGGGAGCGGGGGCCAAGAGACCCAGTACTTC.

This clonotype was picked up a small number of times. The chain uses TRBV20-1 and TRBJ2-1; 10 nucleotides match TRBD2. This CDR3 has 16 amino acids. Per germline, CDR1 DFQATT and CDR2 SNEGSKA (reference sequence). With V trimmed by 2 bases and J by 0 bases, 4 bases remained unmatched. The CDR3 DNA reads as TGCAGTGCTAGATCCCCTAGCGGGAGCTCCTACAATGAGCAGTTCTTC. Protein: CSARSPSGSSYNEQFF.

This clonotype showed up many times. The chain joins TRBV29-1 to TRBJ2-2, with TRBD2 as a possible D gene (6 bases). The germline gives CDR1 SQVTM, CDR2 ANQGSEA. The CDR3 runs 13 residues. Between the trimmed V and J ends, which lost 5 bases and 6 bases, there was a span of 13 bases. The CDR3 protein is CSVSKTSSGELFF. The CDR3 nucleotides are TGCAGCGTTTCCAAGACTAGTTCCGGGGAGCTGTTTTTT.

This clonotype was observed many times. The gene calls are TRBV5-1 and TRBJ2-3; the match to TRBD2 covers 10 bases. Per germline, CDR1 SGHRS and CDR2 YFSETQ. J lost 5 bases, V lost 4 bases, and 10 bases had no gene match. CDR3 length equals 16 residues. This chain's CDR3 is CASSAPLAGPRDTQYF. In DNA, the CDR3 is TGCGCCAGCAGCGCCCCACTAGCGGGGCCCCGAGATACGCAGTATTTT. The entire variable domain, with the rest obtained from reference TRBV5-1 and TRBJ2-3, is as follows: KAGVTQTPRYLIKTRGQQVTLSCSPISGHRSVSWYQQTPGQGLQFLFEYFSETQRNKGNFPGRFSGRQFSNSRSEMNVSTLELGDSALYLCASSAPLAGPRDTQYFGPGTRLTVL.

V and J are TRBV28 and TRBJ1-1; D is perhaps TRBD1 (6 bases). CDR3 length: 13 residues. Germline V gene lookup returns CDR1 MDHEN and CDR2 SYDVKM. V was clipped by 8 bases and J by 1 base, with 11 bases between them. The CDR3 DNA sequence: TGTGCCAGCCCAGGGGTAGGGAACACTGAAGCTTTCTTT. Translating gives CASPGVGNTEAFF.

The rearrangement links TRBV4-3 to TRBJ2-3; D gene unclear. This CDR3 region has 13 residues. Germline-derived CDR1 and CDR2 are LGHNA and YSLEER. Deletions cut 1 base from V and 13 bases from J, with 15 bases between. The DNA of the CDR3 is TGCGCCAGCAGCCAAGGTGTAGGCGGACGGGAGTATTTT. Translated: CASSQGVGGREYF.

Concerning this clonotype itself: Possible read error: a much larger clone is one base away. This chain joins TRBV7-2 and TRBJ2-3; the D is unclear. This CDR3 has 14 amino acids. The germline V gene has CDR1 SGHTA and CDR2 FQGNSA. The CDR3 loop is CASCLVVTTDTQYF. CDR3 coding DNA: TGTGCCAGCTGCTTAGTTGTAACGACAGATACGCAGTATTTT.

This clonotype was observed at least ten times. J is TRBJ2-3 and V is TRBV29-1; 9 bases align to TRBD2. The J segment lost 7 bases and the V segment lost 5 bases, leaving 4 bases of the junction unmatched. From germline, CDR1 is SQVTM and CDR2 ANQGSEA. This CDR3 comprises 12 residues. The CDR3 DNA is TGCAGCGTTCGGACTAGCGAAAATACGCAGTATTTT. This gives the protein CSVRTSENTQYF.

The table lists this clonotype with many counts. The chain links TRBV6-2 or TRBV6-3 to TRBJ2-7, with D unclear. V lost 2 bases and J lost 2, with 7 bases in between. Germline CDR1 MNHEY, CDR2 SVGEGT. This CDR3 has 13 residues. The CDR3 nucleotides read TGTGCCAGCAGTTACGGCACGACCTACGAGCAGTACTTC. It codes for CASSYGTTYEQYF.

This clonotype has just a few counts. The chain employs TRBV20-1 and TRBJ2-1; no reliable D call. Per germline, CDR1 DFQATT and CDR2 SNEGSKA (reference sequence). This CDR3 has 13 amino acids. Trimming cost V 6 bases and J 0 bases, with 9 bases left between them. The CDR3 nucleotides are TGCAGTGCAGACCAGAACTCCTACAATGAGCAGTTCTTC. Its translation: CSADQNSYNEQFF.

V is TRBV29-1 and J is TRBJ1-1; D unclear. The germline V and J ends were trimmed by 5 bases and 11 bases, with 12 bases remaining between them. The germline V gene encodes CDR1 SQVTM and CDR2 ANQGSEA. The CDR3 extends over 10 amino acids. The CDR3 DNA reads as TGCAGCGTTCAGAAAACTGGGGCTTTCTTT. It encodes CSVQKTGAFF.

This clonotype was recorded many times. The J gene is TRBJ1-6, the V gene TRBV5-1; no clear D gene. This CDR3 spans 13 amino acids. V was shortened by 4 bases and J by 7 bases, with 9 bases between the two germline ends. Germline lookup yields CDR1 SGHRS and CDR2 YFSETQ. The CDR3 here is CASSATGNSPLHF. Written as DNA, the CDR3 is TGCGCCAGCAGCGCGACGGGGAATTCACCCCTCCACTTT. Using reference TRBV5-1 and TRBJ1-6 for the parts outside the CDR3, the full variable domain is KAGVTQTPRYLIKTRGQQVTLSCSPISGHRSVSWYQQTPGQGLQFLFEYFSETQRNKGNFPGRFSGRQFSNSRSEMNVSTLELGDSALYLCASSATGNSPLHFGNGTRLTVT.

The chain carries TRBV7-2 and TRBJ2-1; the match to TRBD2 covers 7 bases. V shed 0 bases, J shed 9 bases, and the junction held 2 bases outside the gene matches. CDR3 length: 13 amino acids. CDR1 and CDR2 from the germline V gene are SGHTA and FQGNSA. CDR3 sequence (DNA): TGTGCCAGCAGCTTAGCCCGGGAGGCTGAGCAGTTCTTC. Residues: CASSLAREAEQFF.

A few counts support this clonotype. The V call is TRBV11-2, the J call TRBJ1-4, with 7 bases matching TRBD1. Germline V lookup: CDR1 SGHAT, CDR2 FQNNGV. V shed 5 bases, J shed 8 bases, and the junction held 11 bases outside the gene matches. This CDR3 has 15 residues. The CDR3 reads CASSHWDSRREKLFF. The DNA of the CDR3 is TGTGCCAGCAGCCACTGGGACAGTCGTCGGGAAAAACTGTTTTTT.

The V call is TRBV4-2, the J call TRBJ2-5, with TRBD1 matching over 7 bases. This CDR3 has 14 amino acids. V lost 6 bases and J lost 0; bases outside the gene matches: 4. CDR1 and CDR2 (germline): LGHNA, YNFKEQ. The CDR3 coding sequence is TGTGCCAGCAGTTTACAGGGGTACCAAGAGACCCAGTACTTC. This gives the protein CASSLQGYQETQYF.

This chain links TRBV10-3 with TRBJ1-5; D is unresolved. V lost 0 bases to trimming and J lost 9 bases, with 12 bases between them. Germline V CDR1 and CDR2: ENHRY, SYGVKD. CDR3 length: 14 residues. CDR3 sequence reads: CAISESRGERPQHF. Written as DNA, the CDR3 is TGTGCCATCAGTGAGTCGCGCGGGGAGCGGCCCCAGCATTTT.

This clonotype was counted at least ten times. The V gene is TRBV20-1, the J gene TRBJ2-1, with 9 bases matching TRBD1. This CDR3 spans 15 amino acids. CDR1 and CDR2 from the germline V gene are DFQATT and SNEGSKA (reference sequence). The V and J ends lost 2 bases and 6 bases, in that order; junction bases with no gene match: 8. CDR3 sequence reads: CSARTGTGPSNEQFF. The CDR3, as DNA: TGCAGTGCTAGAACCGGGACAGGGCCCTCCAATGAGCAGTTCTTC.

This clonotype has a count of ten or more. J is TRBJ2-7 and V is TRBV20-1; 7 nucleotides agree with TRBD2. V shed 7 bases, J shed 4 bases, and the junction held 7 bases outside the gene matches. The CDR3 is 12 amino acids. Germline V gene lookup returns CDR1 DFQATT and CDR2 SNEGSKA (reference sequence). In DNA form, the CDR3 reads TGCAGTGGCCGGGACTACCTATACGAGCAGTACTTC. It translates to CSGRDYLYEQYF.

This clonotype has only a few counts. The chain is built from TRBV11-1 and TRBJ2-2; unclear D gene. The V end lost 5 bases, the J end lost 1 base, and 5 bases lay between the germline ends. The CDR3 loop spans 13 amino acids. CDR1 and CDR2 (germline): SGHAT, FQDESV (reference sequence). The chain's CDR3 is CASSKQNTGELFF. CDR3 DNA: TGTGCCAGCAGCAAGCAGAACACCGGGGAGCTGTTTTTT.

This clonotype was picked up many times. This chain joins TRBV7-2 and TRBJ2-3; D is unresolved. The CDR3 runs 14 residues. The V end was cut by 2 bases, the J end by 4 bases, with 10 bases between. CDR1 is SGHTA and CDR2 is FQGNSA in the germline V gene. CDR3 bases: TGTGCCAGCAGCTTACGCTGGGGTGCAGATACGCAGTATTTT. Residues: CASSLRWGADTQYF.

In this sample, this clonotype turned up many times. The chain combines TRBV29-1 with TRBJ2-1; tentatively, D is TRBD2 (6 bases). The CDR3 length is 16 residues. Trimming removed 0 bases at V and 5 bases at J, with 17 bases between. The germline V gene has CDR1 SQVTM and CDR2 ANQGSEA. CDR3 protein: CSVEEYGGAKHNEQFF. The CDR3 region has the DNA TGCAGCGTTGAAGAATACGGCGGGGCAAAACACAATGAGCAGTTCTTC.

The chain has TRBV5-1 and TRBJ2-7; 9 positions match TRBD1. CDR3 size: 15 residues. CDR1 is SGHRS, CDR2 YFSETQ, per germline. With 5 bases clipped from V and 0 bases from J, the junction kept 6 bases outside the gene matches. The CDR3 protein is CASRKGQGSSYEQYF. The CDR3 DNA reads as TGCGCCAGCAGGAAGGGACAGGGCAGCTCCTACGAGCAGTACTTC.